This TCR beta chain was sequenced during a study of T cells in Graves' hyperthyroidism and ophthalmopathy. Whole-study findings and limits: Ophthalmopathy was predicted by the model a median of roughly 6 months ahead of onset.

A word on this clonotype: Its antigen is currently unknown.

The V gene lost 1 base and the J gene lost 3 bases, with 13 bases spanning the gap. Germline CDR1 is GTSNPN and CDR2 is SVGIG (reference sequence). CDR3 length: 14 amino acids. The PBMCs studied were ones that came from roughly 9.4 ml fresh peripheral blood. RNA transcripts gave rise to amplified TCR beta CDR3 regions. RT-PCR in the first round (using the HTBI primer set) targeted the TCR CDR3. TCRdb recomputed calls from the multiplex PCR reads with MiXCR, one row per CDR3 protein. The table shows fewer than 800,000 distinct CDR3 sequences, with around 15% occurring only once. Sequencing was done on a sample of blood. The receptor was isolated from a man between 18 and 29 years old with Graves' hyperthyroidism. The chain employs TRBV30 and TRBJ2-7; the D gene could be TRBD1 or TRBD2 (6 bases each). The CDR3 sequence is CAWSAWGASYEQYF. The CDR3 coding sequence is TGTGCCTGGAGTGCGTGGGGGGCCAGCTACGAGCAGTACTTC.